Listed here is a single T cell receptor beta chain. Its target is not known. The data were obtained in a study of OX40 agonist ivuxolimab in advanced cancers. Study as a whole: One patient with hepatocellular carcinoma and two with cutaneous melanoma, three in all, had partial responses.

Whole-study findings and limits: On average, CD8+ T cells showed a greater number of expanded clones than CD4+.

This table comes from immunoSEQ multiplex PCR, and its TCRdb copy is limited to in-frame clones, with some not included. The table includes more than 60,000 clones, 85% to 90% detected once. CDR3 length: 12 residues. In germline, CDR1 is SEHNR, CDR2 FQNEAQ (reference sequence). V was pared by 2 bases and J by 5 bases, with 6 bases between. The genes are TRBV7-9 and TRBJ2-5; D is ambiguous. The starting material was CD4+ or CD8+ T cells sorted from blood, obtained in a trial of the OX40 agonist ivuxolimab. This receptor was taken from an adult with an advanced solid tumor such as melanoma, head and neck, liver or kidney cancer. Written as DNA, the CDR3 is TGTGCCAGCAGCTTAACGGCGGAGACCCAGTACTTC. It specifies CASSLTAETQYF.